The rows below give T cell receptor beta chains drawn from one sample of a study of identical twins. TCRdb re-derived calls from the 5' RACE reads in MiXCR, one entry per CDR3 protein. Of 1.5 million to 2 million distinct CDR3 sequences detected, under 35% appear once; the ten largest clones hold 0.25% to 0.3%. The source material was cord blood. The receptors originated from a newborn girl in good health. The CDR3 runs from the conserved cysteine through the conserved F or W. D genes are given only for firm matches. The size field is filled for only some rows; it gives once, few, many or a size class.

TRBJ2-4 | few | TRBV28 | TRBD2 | CASTGIAGQNQNIQYF | TGTGCCAGCACGGGAATAGCGGGACAAAACCAAAACATTCAGTACTTC
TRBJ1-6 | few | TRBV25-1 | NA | CASSEPPGNSPLHF | TGTGCCAGCAGTGAACCCCCAGGGAATTCACCCCTCCACTTT
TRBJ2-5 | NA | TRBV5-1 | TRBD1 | CASSIGGPDETQYF | TGCGCCAGCAGCATAGGGGGCCCGGACGAGACCCAGTACTTC
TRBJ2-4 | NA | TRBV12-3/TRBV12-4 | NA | CASSPNTKNIQYF | TGTGCCAGCAGCCCAAACACCAAAAACATTCAGTACTTC
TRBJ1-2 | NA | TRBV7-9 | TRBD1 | CASRPGQLQGYTF | TGTGCCAGCCGCCCGGGACAGCTCCAAGGCTACACCTTC
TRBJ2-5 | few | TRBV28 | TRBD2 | CASSRAGLREETQYF | TGTGCCAGCAGTCGTGCGGGACTACGTGAAGAGACCCAGTACTTC
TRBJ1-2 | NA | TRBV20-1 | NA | CSAHYSGRGGYTF | TGCAGTGCTCACTATTCAGGGAGGGGAGGCTACACCTTC
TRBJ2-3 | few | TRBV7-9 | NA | CASSLEGDGRTDTQYF | TGTGCCAGCAGCTTAGAAGGAGACGGTCGCACAGATACGCAGTATTTT
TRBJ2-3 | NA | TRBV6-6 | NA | CASMGSSTDTQYF | TGTGCCAGCATGGGGTCTAGCACAGATACGCAGTATTTT
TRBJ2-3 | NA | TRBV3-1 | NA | CASSLVLSGRTDTQYF | TGTGCCAGCAGCCTAGTACTCAGCGGACGCACAGATACGCAGTATTTT
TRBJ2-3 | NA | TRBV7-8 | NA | CASSPLRRTVGTSTDTQYF | TGTGCCAGCAGCCCACTAAGGCGGACAGTGGGAACTAGCACAGATACGCAGTATTTT
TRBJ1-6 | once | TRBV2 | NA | CASRTGGLNSPLHF | TGTGCCAGCAGGACAGGCGGCCTTAATTCACCCCTCCACTTT
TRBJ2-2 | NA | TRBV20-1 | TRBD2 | CSVGRTGGLAGNTGELFF | TGCAGTGTAGGCCGAACTGGGGGACTAGCGGGAAATACCGGGGAGCTGTTTTTT
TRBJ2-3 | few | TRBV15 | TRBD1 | CATSRSRTGGTDTQYF | TGTGCCACCAGCAGATCCCGGACAGGGGGCACAGATACGCAGTATTTT
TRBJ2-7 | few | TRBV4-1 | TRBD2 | CASSQVLLGLAGHSYEQYF | TGCGCCAGCAGCCAAGTACTGCTGGGACTAGCGGGCCACTCCTACGAGCAGTACTTC
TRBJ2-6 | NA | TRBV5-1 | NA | CASSGEPGANVLTF | TGCGCCAGCAGTGGGGAACCTGGGGCCAACGTCCTGACTTTC
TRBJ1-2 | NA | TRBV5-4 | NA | CASSLWLGDGYTF | TGTGCCAGCAGCTTGTGGTTAGGGGATGGCTACACCTTC
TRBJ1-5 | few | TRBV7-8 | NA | CASSLQWKISNQPQHF | TGTGCCAGCAGCTTACAATGGAAAATTAGCAATCAGCCCCAGCATTTT
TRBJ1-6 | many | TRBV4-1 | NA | CASSQDSPLHF | TGTGCCAGCAGCCAAGATTCACCCCTCCACTTT
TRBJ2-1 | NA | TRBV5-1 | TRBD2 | CASSATSGRYEQFF | TGCGCCAGCAGCGCGACTAGCGGGAGATATGAGCAGTTCTTC
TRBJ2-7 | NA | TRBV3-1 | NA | CASSPPILGGRGEQYF | TGTGCCAGCAGCCCCCCGATTCTGGGGGGCCGGGGCGAGCAGTACTTC
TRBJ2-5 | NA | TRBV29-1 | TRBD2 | CSVMSRLATDNEQYF | TGCAGCGTTATGTCCCGACTAGCGACGGACAATGAGCAGTACTTC
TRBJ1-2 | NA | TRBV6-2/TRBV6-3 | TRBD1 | CASTNRQGNNYGYTF | TGTGCCAGCACAAACCGACAGGGCAACAACTATGGCTACACCTTC
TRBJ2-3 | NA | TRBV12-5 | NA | CASASRGYTDTQYF | TGTGCTAGTGCTTCGCGCGGGTACACAGATACGCAGTATTTT
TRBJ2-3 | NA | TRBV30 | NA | CAWSVFLGTQYF | TGTGCCTGGAGTGTTTTTTTGGGTACGCAGTATTTT
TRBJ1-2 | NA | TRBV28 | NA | CASLAGMGYGYIF | TGTGCCAGCCTGGCAGGGATGGGCTATGGCTACATCTTC